Below are 9 T cell receptor beta chains sequenced from a single sample in a study of blood T cell repertoires in COVID-19. Measured with immunoSEQ multiplex PCR; TCRdb has only the in-frame clones, and not every one. The table has 310,000 or so clones, around nine tenths seen once. The sequenced sample was PBMCs or T cells enriched from blood (not recorded which). These TCRs come from a middle-aged woman who had recovered from COVID-19.

The chain carries TRBV6-5 and TRBJ1-6, with D uncertain. V was clipped by 6 bases and J by 2 bases, with 11 bases between them. The length of the CDR3 is 15 residues. Germline CDR1 MNHEY, CDR2 SVGAGI. CDR3 nucleotide sequence: TGTGCCAGCAGAGTACATCCCCCCTATAATTCACCCCTCCACTTT. Translating it yields CASRVHPPYNSPLHF.

The chain has TRBV5-4 and TRBJ1-4; D gene ambiguous. Germline V gene lookup returns CDR1 SGHNT and CDR2 YYREEE (reference sequence). CDR3 length equals 12 residues. V was trimmed by 3 bases and J by 3 bases, leaving 3 bases between them. The CDR3 region is CASSSANEKLFF. CDR3 in DNA: TGTGCCAGCAGCTCCGCTAATGAAAAACTGTTTTTT.

This chain links TRBV7-2 with TRBJ1-5; D possibly corresponds to TRBD1 (5 bases). Germline loops: CDR1 SGHTA, CDR2 FQGNSA. This CDR3 has 14 residues. The V end was cut by 3 bases, the J end by 2 bases, with 8 bases between. The CDR3 protein is CASSFSGGNQPQHF. The DNA for the CDR3 is TGTGCCAGCAGCTTCTCGGGGGGCAATCAGCCCCAGCATTTT.

This sequence joins TRBV7-8 and TRBJ2-5; TRBD2 aligns across 11 bases. V lost 5 bases, J lost 5 bases, and 13 bases stayed unmatched. Germline V gives CDR1 SGHVS, CDR2 FQNEAQ. The CDR3 has 17 residues. The CDR3 DNA reads TGTGCCAGCAGCGTCCAGGTAGCGGGAGGGCCGAAGGAGACCCAGTACTTC. Translation: CASSVQVAGGPKETQYF.

The genes are TRBV28 and TRBJ2-3; 11 bases line up with TRBD1. The junction had 15 bases not matched to a gene; V was cut back by 11 bases and J by 2 bases. Germline CDR1 is MDHEN and CDR2 is SYDVKM. The CDR3 has 17 residues. The CDR3 DNA reads TGTGCCGGAGCCCCTCGGGACAGGGGGTTCTCCACAGATACGCAGTATTTT. It encodes CAGAPRDRGFSTDTQYF. The variable domain in full, completed from reference TRBV28 and TRBJ2-3, reads DVKVTQSSRYLVKRTGEKVFLECVQDMDHENMFWYRQDPGLGLRLIYFSYDVKMKEKGDIPEGYSVSREKKERFSLILESASTNQTSMYLCAGAPRDRGFSTDTQYFGPGTRLTVL.

The chain recombines TRBV7-3 with TRBJ2-1; TRBD2 agrees at 10 bases. This CDR3 spans 16 amino acids. With V trimmed by 0 bases and J by 7 bases, 6 bases remained unmatched. From germline, CDR1 is SGHTA and CDR2 FQGTGA. CDR3 bases: TGTGCCAGCAGCTTAACACCGGGACTAGCGTTAAATGAGCAGTTCTTC. Translated, it gives CASSLTPGLALNEQFF.

The V gene is TRBV3-1 (or the pseudogene TRBV3-2), the J gene TRBJ1-3; no definite D call. The germline gives CDR1 LGHDT, CDR2 YNNKEL (reference sequence). CDR3 length: 14 residues. With 0 bases removed from V and 6 bases from J, the gap between germline ends came to 9 bases. The CDR3 nucleotides read TGTGCCAGCAGCCAAGATCTCCTTTTAAACACCATATATTTT. It codes for CASSQDLLLNTIYF.

The V and J genes are TRBV30 and TRBJ1-5, with a weak D call TRBD1 (6 bases). This CDR3 is 14 amino acids long. Germline V gene sequence: CDR1 GTSNPN, CDR2 SVGIG (reference sequence). Trimming removed 0 bases at V and 4 bases at J, with 10 bases between. CDR3 coding DNA: TGTGCCTGGAGTGTCCAACAGGGAAATCAGCCCCAGCATTTT. Protein product: CAWSVQQGNQPQHF.

This clone was seen more than once but under ten times. The V call is TRBV19, the J call TRBJ2-2; 10 bases agree with TRBD1. The germline V gene encodes CDR1 LNHDA and CDR2 SQIVND (reference sequence). With 6 bases clipped from V and 2 bases from J, the junction kept 6 bases outside the gene matches. The CDR3 consists of 16 residues. The CDR3 nucleotides are TGTGCCAGTAGCCGGACAGGGGGGATCAACACCGGGGAGCTGTTTTTT. It yields the protein CASSRTGGINTGELFF.